These 11 T cell receptor beta chains originate from one sample sequenced in a study of technical replicates of blood from a handful of donors. Generated by immunoSEQ multiplex PCR, the TCRdb table keeps only in-frame clones and is missing some. This sample has 9,500 to 15,000 clones; 85% to 95% occur once, and the top ten carry roughly 7%. The sequencing sample was made of PBMCs. The receptors shown here come from a human donor in good health.

V gene TRBV27 combines with J gene TRBJ2-3; TRBD1 agrees at 9 bases. The CDR3 length is 15 residues. Germline CDR1 and CDR2: MNHEY and SMNVEV (reference sequence). The junction had 3 bases not matched to a gene; V was cut back by 4 bases and J by 1 base. For the CDR3, the DNA is TGTGCCAGCAGTTCACAGGGGGCTGGCACAGATACGCAGTATTTT. Protein sequence: CASSSQGAGTDTQYF.

The chain recombines TRBV7-9 with TRBJ1-3; D is uncertain. The germline gives CDR1 SEHNR, CDR2 FQNEAQ (reference sequence). This CDR3 spans 15 amino acids. Trimming took off 3 bases at V and 3 bases at J, with 12 bases between the two ends. The CDR3, as DNA: TGTGCCAGCAGCTTCCTAAGCCCCTTTGGAAACACCATATATTTT. Protein sequence: CASSFLSPFGNTIYF.

The chain employs TRBV5-1 and TRBJ2-1; 14 nucleotides align to TRBD2. The V gene end was trimmed by 1 base and the J gene end by 10 bases; junction bases not matched to a gene: 13. CDR3 length: 18 residues. The germline V gene has CDR1 SGHRS and CDR2 YFSETQ. The CDR3: CASSLRTSGGTDFREQFF. The CDR3 bases are TGCGCCAGCAGCTTGAGGACTAGCGGGGGGACGGACTTTCGGGAGCAGTTCTTC.

This rearrangement joins TRBV29-1 to TRBJ2-1; 9 nucleotides line up with TRBD2. CDR3 length equals 15 residues. Germline values: CDR1 SQVTM, CDR2 ANQGSEA. Trimming cost V 6 bases and J 5 bases; bases outside gene matches: 11. CDR3 sequence reads: CSVTRRAGGDNEQFF. For the CDR3, the DNA is TGCAGCGTCACCCGTCGGGCGGGAGGGGACAATGAGCAGTTCTTC.

This chain connects TRBV6-1 to TRBJ2-7, with TRBD1 matching over 9 bases. CDR1 is MNHNS and CDR2 is SASEGT in the germline V gene. This CDR3 has 16 amino acids. V shed 0 bases and J 3 bases; nucleotides not matched to a gene: 6. The CDR3: CASSEAQGTGSYEQYF. CDR3 nucleotide sequence: TGTGCCAGCAGTGAAGCGCAAGGGACAGGGAGCTACGAGCAGTACTTC.

This sequence joins TRBV7-6 and TRBJ2-1, with 14 positions matching TRBD2. The germline gives CDR1 SGHVS, CDR2 FNYEAQ. This CDR3 comprises 13 residues. Trimming removed 8 bases from V and 7 bases from J; junction bases left unmatched: 1. CDR3 DNA sequence: TGTGCCAGCGGGACTAGCGGGGGTAATGAGCAGTTCTTC. Translated: CASGTSGGNEQFF. The complete variable domain, with remaining parts taken from reference TRBV7-6 and TRBJ2-1, reads GAGVSQSPRYKVTKRGQDVALRCDPISGHVSLYWYRQALGQGPEFLTYFNYEAQQDKSGLPNDRFSAERPEGSISTLTIQRTEQRDSAMYRCASGTSGGNEQFFGPGTRLTVL.

The V and J genes are TRBV2 and TRBJ1-2, with 8 bases lining up with TRBD1. The ends lost 2 bases at V and 5 bases at J; junction bases unmatched: 4. The CDR3 is made up of 14 amino acids. In germline, CDR1 is SNHLY, CDR2 FYNNEI. The CDR3 protein is CASSEQGAEYGYTF. The CDR3 DNA is TGTGCCAGCAGTGAACAGGGGGCTGAGTATGGCTACACCTTC.

This chain uses TRBV19 with TRBJ2-1; the match to TRBD2 covers 10 bases. The V gene end was trimmed by 6 bases and the J gene end by 8 bases; junction bases not matched to a gene: 7. The CDR3 totals 14 residues. Germline assignment: CDR1 LNHDA and CDR2 SQIVND (reference sequence). CDR3 in amino acids: CASRKREGLDEQFF. The CDR3 DNA is TGTGCCAGTAGGAAGCGGGAGGGCCTGGATGAGCAGTTCTTC.

V usage is TRBV30 and J usage is TRBJ1-6; D gene uncertain. Germline CDR1 reads GTSNPN; CDR2 reads SVGIG (reference sequence). V was trimmed by 1 base and J by 13 bases, leaving 11 bases between them. This CDR3 contains 12 residues. In DNA, the CDR3 is TGTGCCTGGAGTGAAGCGCCTGATCCCCTCCACTTT. This codes for CAWSEAPDPLHF.

V and J are TRBV7-7 and TRBJ2-3; 9 nucleotides match TRBD2. The CDR3 extends over 17 amino acids. Germline loops: CDR1 SSHAT, CDR2 FNYEAQ (reference sequence). V gave up 5 bases and J gave up 5 bases; unmatched junction bases: 14. In nucleotides, the CDR3 is TGTGCCAGCAGCCCGGAGTTGGAGACTAGCGGTTTAGATACGCAGTATTTT. It specifies CASSPELETSGLDTQYF.

The chain employs TRBV27 and TRBJ2-1; 11 positions agree with TRBD2. The V and J ends lost 5 bases and 6 bases, in that order; junction bases with no gene match: 6. This CDR3 region has 15 residues. In germline, CDR1 is MNHEY, CDR2 SMNVEV (reference sequence). The CDR3 is CASSPLAGVFNEQFF. In DNA form, the CDR3 reads TGTGCCAGCAGTCCACTAGCGGGAGTTTTCAATGAGCAGTTCTTC.